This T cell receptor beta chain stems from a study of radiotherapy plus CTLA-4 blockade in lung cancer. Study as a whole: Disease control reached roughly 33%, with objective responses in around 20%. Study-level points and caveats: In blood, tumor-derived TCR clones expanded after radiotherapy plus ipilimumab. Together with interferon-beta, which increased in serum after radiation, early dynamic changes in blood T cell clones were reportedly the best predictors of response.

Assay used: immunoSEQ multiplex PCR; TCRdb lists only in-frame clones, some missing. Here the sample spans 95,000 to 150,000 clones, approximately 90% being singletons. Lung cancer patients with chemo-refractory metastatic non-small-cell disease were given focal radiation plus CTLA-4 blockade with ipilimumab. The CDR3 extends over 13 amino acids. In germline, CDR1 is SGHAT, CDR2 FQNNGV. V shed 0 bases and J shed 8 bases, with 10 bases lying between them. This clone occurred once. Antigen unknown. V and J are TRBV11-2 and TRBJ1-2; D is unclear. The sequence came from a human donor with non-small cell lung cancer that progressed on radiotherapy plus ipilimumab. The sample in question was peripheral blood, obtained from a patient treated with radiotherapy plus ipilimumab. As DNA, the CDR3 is TGTGCCAGCAGCTTAGATGGACTGAGCGGCTACACCTTC. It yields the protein CASSLDGLSGYTF.